Below, 24 T cell receptor beta chains from the same sample are listed, as sequenced in a study of shared clonotypes between healthy human individuals. CD45RO-negative cells were positively selected for CCR7, leaving out terminally differentiated effector memory CD45RA+ cells. The method was immunoSEQ multiplex PCR; TCRdb's version includes in-frame clones alone and lacks a portion of them. Here the sample spans about 2 million clones, about 95% being singletons. The sequencing input was naive CD8+ T cells sorted from blood. These receptor sequences come from a young man in good health.

Note on this clone: Other DNA sequences in this sample translate to the same CDR3. The chain is built from TRBV6-5 and TRBJ2-7; D remains ambiguous. The CDR3 is 14 amino acids. V was trimmed by 2 bases and J by 2 bases, leaving 10 bases between them. Germline V gene lookup returns CDR1 MNHEY and CDR2 SVGAGI. Written as DNA, the CDR3 is TGTGCCAGCAGTTACGCCGGGCAGACCTACGAGCAGTACTTC. Amino acid sequence: CASSYAGQTYEQYF.

J is TRBJ2-5 and V is TRBV7-6; the match to TRBD2 covers 10 bases. Germline lookup yields CDR1 SGHVS and CDR2 FNYEAQ. V was pared by 5 bases and J by 5 bases, with 5 bases of the junction left unmatched. The CDR3 has 14 residues. CDR3 residues: CASSQAGGRETQYF. CDR3 DNA sequence: TGTGCCAGCAGCCAAGCGGGAGGGAGGGAGACCCAGTACTTC.

The V gene is TRBV2, the J gene TRBJ2-7, with 9 bases lining up with TRBD2. Germline CDR1 and CDR2: SNHLY and FYNNEI. V gave up 1 base and J gave up 7 bases; unmatched junction bases: 8. The CDR3 runs 15 residues. The CDR3 nucleotides read TGTGCCAGCAGTGAAGGTAGCGGGGGCCTATGGGAGCAGTACTTC. As protein: CASSEGSGGLWEQYF. Complete variable domain (other parts from reference TRBV2 and TRBJ2-7): EPEVTQTPSHQVTQMGQEVILRCVPISNHLYFYWYRQILGQKVEFLVSFYNNEISEKSEIFDDQFSVERPDGSNFTLKIRSTKLEDSAMYFCASSEGSGGLWEQYFGPGTRLTVT.

The chain combines TRBV5-8 with TRBJ1-1, with TRBD1 as a possible D gene (6 bases). V was cut by 3 bases and J by 5 bases, with 14 bases left in between. Germline-derived CDR1 and CDR2 are SGHTS and YDEGEE. The CDR3 consists of 14 residues. This CDR3 is CASSYLTGSTEAFF. CDR3 coding DNA: TGTGCCAGCAGCTATTTAACAGGGAGTACTGAAGCTTTCTTT.

V is TRBV5-1 and J is TRBJ2-7; D is possibly TRBD1 (6 bases). Germline V gene sequence: CDR1 SGHRS, CDR2 YFSETQ. This CDR3 comprises 15 residues. The V and J ends lost 0 bases and 5 bases respectively, with 15 bases between them. DNA of the CDR3: TGCGCCAGCAGCTTGGGGGACACTGAGAGGAACGAGCAGTACTTC. The encoded protein is CASSLGDTERNEQYF.

This sequence joins TRBV10-2 and TRBJ2-5; TRBD2 matches at 11 bases. Trimming took 7 bases from V and 3 from J; bases not matched to a gene: 4. The length of the CDR3 is 14 residues. CDR1 and CDR2 (germline): WSHSY, SAAADI. The CDR3 is CASNKGLAEETQYF. In DNA, the CDR3 is TGCGCCAGCAACAAGGGACTAGCGGAAGAGACCCAGTACTTC.

This clone has just one count. In the same sample, other DNA sequences code for this CDR3. The V and J genes are TRBV9 and TRBJ2-3, with a tentative D call TRBD2 (7 bases). The germline V and J ends were trimmed by 3 bases and 4 bases, with 15 bases remaining between them. This CDR3 region has 15 residues. Germline CDR1 reads SGDLS; CDR2 reads YYNGEE. CDR3 DNA: TGTGCCAGCAGCGCGAGCGGGACAAGCGCAGATACGCAGTATTTT. It translates to CASSASGTSADTQYF.

The V gene is TRBV9, the J gene TRBJ2-1, with 8 bases that match TRBD1. V lost 4 bases, J lost 6 bases, and 3 bases stayed unmatched. This CDR3 has 13 residues. Per the germline V gene, CDR1 is SGDLS and CDR2 is YYNGEE. The CDR3 nucleotides are TGTGCCAGCAGCCCTACAGGGGGCAATGAGCAGTTCTTC. Its translation: CASSPTGGNEQFF.

The chain is built from TRBV5-6 and TRBJ2-2; perhaps TRBD1 as D (5 bases). The CDR3 length is 16 residues. Germline assignment: CDR1 SGHDT and CDR2 YYEEEE. Trimming pared 0 bases from V and 1 base from J, leaving 10 bases between. The CDR3 here is CASSLDRSMNTGELFF. The CDR3 DNA reads as TGTGCCAGCAGCTTGGACAGGTCCATGAACACCGGGGAGCTGTTTTTT.

A single count supports this clone. Other DNA sequences in this sample translate to the same CDR3. This rearrangement joins TRBV6-5 to TRBJ2-5; D unclear. The CDR3 sequence is 14 residues long. The V and J ends lost 0 bases and 3 bases respectively, with 8 bases between them. Germline-derived CDR1 and CDR2 are MNHEY and SVGAGI. CDR3 nucleotide sequence: TGTGCCAGCAGTTACTCGGGCCTTGAAGAGACCCAGTACTTC. It translates to CASSYSGLEETQYF.

The genes are TRBV7-9 and TRBJ1-2; D perhaps matches TRBD1 (6 bases). Trimming pared 6 bases from V and 7 bases from J, leaving 18 bases between. The CDR3 is 14 residues long. From germline, CDR1 is SEHNR and CDR2 FQNEAQ (reference sequence). The CDR3 is CASRQLTGKTGYTF. The CDR3 DNA follows: TGTGCCAGCAGACAGTTAACAGGGAAGACTGGCTACACCTTC.

This clone was recorded only once. CDR3 in DNA: TGCGCCAGCAGCCAAGATTGGGACGGAGGAAACACCATATATTTT. The encoded protein is CASSQDWDGGNTIYF. This sequence joins TRBV4-1 and TRBJ1-3; tentatively, D is TRBD1 (5 bases). In germline, CDR1 is MGHRA, CDR2 YSYEKL. With 0 bases removed from V and 4 bases from J, the gap between germline ends came to 10 bases. The CDR3 loop spans 15 amino acids.

V gene TRBV29-1 combines with J gene TRBJ2-3, with D perhaps TRBD2 (5 bases). Trimming pared 7 bases from V and 1 base from J, leaving 12 bases between. The CDR3 consists of 13 residues. Per germline, CDR1 SQVTM and CDR2 ANQGSEA. The CDR3: CSGRTAGTDTQYF. CDR3 nucleotide sequence: TGCAGCGGTCGGACTGCCGGCACAGATACGCAGTATTTT.

As DNA, the CDR3 is TGCGCCAGCAGCCAAGATGGGGACGCCGGGGAAGCTAACTATGGCTACACCTTC. Its protein is CASSQDGDAGEANYGYTF. The genes are TRBV4-3 and TRBJ1-2, with a tentative D call TRBD1 (5 bases). The V and J ends lost 0 bases and 0 bases respectively, with 17 bases between them. Germline values: CDR1 LGHNA, CDR2 YSLEER. CDR3 size: 18 residues.

V is TRBV7-9 and J is TRBJ2-7; 12 nucleotides agree with TRBD2. CDR1 and CDR2 from the germline V gene are SEHNR and FQNEAQ (reference sequence). This CDR3 has 16 residues. The V segment lost 5 bases and the J segment 2 bases; nucleotides outside the gene matches: 7. The CDR3 coding sequence is TGTGCCAGCAGCACAAGGACTAGCGGGACCCCCTACGAGCAGTACTTC. Its translation: CASSTRTSGTPYEQYF.

This clone was seen just once. The V gene is TRBV30, the J gene TRBJ1-5; D remains unclear. Germline V gene lookup returns CDR1 GTSNPN and CDR2 SVGIG (reference sequence). The ends were cut back, 0 bases at V and 3 bases at J, with 6 bases in the middle. This CDR3 is 13 amino acids long. The CDR3: CAWSVQHNQPQHF. The CDR3, as DNA: TGTGCCTGGAGTGTACAGCACAATCAGCCCCAGCATTTT.

The chain carries TRBV6-6 and TRBJ2-7; 9 bases map to TRBD1. V gave up 0 bases and J gave up 2 bases; unmatched junction bases: 2. CDR1 and CDR2 from the germline V gene are MNHNY and SVGAGI (reference sequence). There are 15 residues in the CDR3. CDR3: CASSYSGTGTYEQYF. Here the CDR3 DNA reads TGTGCCAGCAGTTACTCCGGGACAGGGACCTACGAGCAGTACTTC.

V usage is TRBV5-1 and J usage is TRBJ2-7; weak D call: TRBD1 (5 bases). This CDR3 comprises 15 residues. The V end lost 3 bases, the J end lost 2 bases, and 15 bases lay between the germline ends. Looked up from germline, CDR1 is SGHRS and CDR2 is YFSETQ. CDR3 sequence: CASSSFQGTTYEQYF. DNA for the CDR3: TGCGCCAGCAGCTCGTTCCAGGGAACGACCTACGAGCAGTACTTC.

Regarding this clone: Other DNA variants within this sample encode the same CDR3. The chain carries TRBV4-1 and TRBJ1-4; 9 bases line up with TRBD1. The CDR3 covers 18 residues. Per the germline V gene, CDR1 is MGHRA and CDR2 is YSYEKL. V gave up 3 bases and J gave up 8 bases; unmatched junction bases: 16. The CDR3 sequence is CASSQLPGQGWIREKLFF. CDR3 nucleotide sequence: TGCGCCAGCAGCCAGCTGCCGGGACAGGGCTGGATTAGGGAAAAACTGTTTTTT.

The chain links TRBV13 to TRBJ1-2; D ambiguous. There are 14 residues in the CDR3. Trimming left V 0 bases short and J 3 bases short, with 8 bases between. Germline assignment: CDR1 PRHDT and CDR2 FYEKMQ (reference sequence). The CDR3 reads CASSLGPIDYGYTF. For the CDR3, the DNA is TGTGCCAGCAGCTTAGGCCCGATTGACTATGGCTACACCTTC.

The chain uses TRBV6-6 and TRBJ2-3, with 10 bases matching TRBD1. The CDR3 is 15 amino acids. J lost 2 bases, V lost 7 bases, and 6 bases had no gene match. CDR1 is MNHNY and CDR2 is SVGAGI in the germline V gene (reference sequence). The CDR3 is CASTLTGGLTDTQYF. The CDR3 DNA sequence: TGTGCCAGCACTCTGACAGGGGGCCTCACAGATACGCAGTATTTT.

The genes are TRBV19 and TRBJ1-5, with D possibly TRBD1 on 5 matching bases. Germline CDR1 and CDR2: LNHDA and SQIVND (reference sequence). V gave up 3 bases and J gave up 0 bases, with 6 bases separating them. This CDR3 comprises 14 residues. The chain's CDR3 is CASSIDSSNQPQHF. The CDR3 region has the DNA TGTGCCAGTAGTATTGACAGTAGCAATCAGCCCCAGCATTTT.

Remarks on this clone: Mismatch with germline at one junction end may stem from a read error. The chain combines TRBV7-6 with TRBJ1-1; unclear D gene. The CDR3 totals 15 residues. From germline, CDR1 is SGHVS and CDR2 FNYEAQ. The CDR3 protein is CASSLLSTMKTEAFF. The CDR3, as DNA: TGTGCCAGCAGCTTATTGTCCACCATGAAGACTGAAGCTTTCTTT.

The J gene is TRBJ2-5, the V gene TRBV7-2, with 8 bases fitting TRBD2. J gave up 1 base and V 5 bases, and 9 bases lay outside the gene matches. The V gene's germline CDR1 is SGHTA and CDR2 FQGNSA. The CDR3 covers 16 residues. This chain's CDR3 is CASSPVAGGSQETQYF. Here the CDR3 DNA reads TGTGCCAGCAGCCCTGTGGCGGGAGGAAGCCAAGAGACCCAGTACTTC.